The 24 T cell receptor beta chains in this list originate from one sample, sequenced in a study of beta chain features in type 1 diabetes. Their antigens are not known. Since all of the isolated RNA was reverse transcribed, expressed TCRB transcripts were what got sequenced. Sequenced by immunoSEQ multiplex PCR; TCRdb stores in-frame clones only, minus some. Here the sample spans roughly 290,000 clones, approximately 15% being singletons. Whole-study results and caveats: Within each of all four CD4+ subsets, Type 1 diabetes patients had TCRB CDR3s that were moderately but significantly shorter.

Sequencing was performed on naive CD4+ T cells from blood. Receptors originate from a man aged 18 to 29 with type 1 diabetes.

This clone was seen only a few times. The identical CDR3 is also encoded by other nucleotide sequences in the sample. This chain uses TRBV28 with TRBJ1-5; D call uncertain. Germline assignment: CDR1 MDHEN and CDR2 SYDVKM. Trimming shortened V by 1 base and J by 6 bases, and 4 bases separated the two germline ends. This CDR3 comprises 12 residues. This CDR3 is CASSLSGQPQHF. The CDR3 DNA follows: TGTGCCAGCAGTTTATCAGGTCAGCCCCAGCATTTT.

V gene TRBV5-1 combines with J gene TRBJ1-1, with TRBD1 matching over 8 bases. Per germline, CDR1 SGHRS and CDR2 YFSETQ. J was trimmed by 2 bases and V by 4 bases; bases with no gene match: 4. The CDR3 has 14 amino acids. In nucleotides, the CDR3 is TGCGCCAGCAGCGCAGGGGGCTACAACACTGAAGCTTTCTTT. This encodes CASSAGGYNTEAFF. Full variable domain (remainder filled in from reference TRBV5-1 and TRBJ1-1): KAGVTQTPRYLIKTRGQQVTLSCSPISGHRSVSWYQQTPGQGLQFLFEYFSETQRNKGNFPGRFSGRQFSNSRSEMNVSTLELGDSALYLCASSAGGYNTEAFFGQGTRLTVV.

The CDR3 DNA is TGTGCCAGCAGGAGGGACAGGGGAGGCGGCTACACCTTC. Encoded protein: CASRRDRGGGYTF. This chain uses TRBV2 with TRBJ1-2; 10 bases are a match to TRBD1. The CDR3 runs 13 residues. After removal of 6 bases from V and 8 bases from J, the junction contained 6 bases not matched to a gene. CDR1 is SNHLY, CDR2 FYNNEI, per germline.

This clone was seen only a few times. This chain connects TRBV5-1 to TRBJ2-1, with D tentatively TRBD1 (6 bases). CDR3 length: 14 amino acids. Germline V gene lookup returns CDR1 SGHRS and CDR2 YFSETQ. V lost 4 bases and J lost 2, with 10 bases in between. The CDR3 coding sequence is TGCGCCAGCAGCAACCAGGGGCCCTACAATGAGCAGTTCTTC. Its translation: CASSNQGPYNEQFF.

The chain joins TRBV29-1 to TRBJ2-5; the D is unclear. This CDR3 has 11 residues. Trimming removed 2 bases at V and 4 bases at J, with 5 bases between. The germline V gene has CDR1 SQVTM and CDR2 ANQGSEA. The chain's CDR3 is CSVETPETQYF. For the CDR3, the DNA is TGCAGCGTTGAAACTCCAGAGACCCAGTACTTC.

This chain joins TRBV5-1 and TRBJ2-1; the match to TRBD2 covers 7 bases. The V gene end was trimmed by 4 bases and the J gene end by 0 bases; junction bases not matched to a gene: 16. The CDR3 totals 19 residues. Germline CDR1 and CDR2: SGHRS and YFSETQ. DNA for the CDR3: TGCGCCAGCAGCCGGGGGGTATCGGGAGAACTAAGCTCCTACAATGAGCAGTTCTTC. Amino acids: CASSRGVSGELSSYNEQFF.

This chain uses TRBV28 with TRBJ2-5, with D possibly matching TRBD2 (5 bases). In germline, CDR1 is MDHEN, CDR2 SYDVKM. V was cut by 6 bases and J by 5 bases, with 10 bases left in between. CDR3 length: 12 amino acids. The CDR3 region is CASRRVLETQYF. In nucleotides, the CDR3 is TGTGCCAGCAGGCGGGTCCTCGAGACCCAGTACTTC. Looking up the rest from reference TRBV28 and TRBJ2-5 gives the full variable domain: DVKVTQSSRYLVKRTGEKVFLECVQDMDHENMFWYRQDPGLGLRLIYFSYDVKMKEKGDIPEGYSVSREKKERFSLILESASTNQTSMYLCASRRVLETQYFGPGTRLLVL.

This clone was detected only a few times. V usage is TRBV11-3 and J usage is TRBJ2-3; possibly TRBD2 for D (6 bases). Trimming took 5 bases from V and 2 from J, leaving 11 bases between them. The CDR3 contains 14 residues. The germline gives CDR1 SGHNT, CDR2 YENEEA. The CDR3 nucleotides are TGTGCCAGCAGCCTCGGAGGGCCCACAGATACGCAGTATTTT. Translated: CASSLGGPTDTQYF.

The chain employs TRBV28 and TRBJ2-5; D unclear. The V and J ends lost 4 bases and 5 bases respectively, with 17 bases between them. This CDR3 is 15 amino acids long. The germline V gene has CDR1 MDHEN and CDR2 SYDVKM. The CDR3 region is CASSSPPPAGETQYF. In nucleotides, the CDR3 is TGTGCCAGCAGTTCCCCTCCGCCCGCCGGGGAGACCCAGTACTTC.

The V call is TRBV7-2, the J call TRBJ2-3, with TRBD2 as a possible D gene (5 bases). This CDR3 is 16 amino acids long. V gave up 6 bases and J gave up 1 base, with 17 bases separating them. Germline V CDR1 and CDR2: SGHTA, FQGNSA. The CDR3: CASRTQAGAGTDTQYF. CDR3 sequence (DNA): TGTGCCAGCAGAACCCAGGCGGGCGCCGGCACAGATACGCAGTATTTT.

The CDR3, as DNA: TGTGCCACCAAGGCTGAGGTCGCCAAAAACATTCAGTACTTC. Its translation is CATKAEVAKNIQYF. The chain links TRBV19 to TRBJ2-4; unclear D gene. CDR3 length: 14 amino acids. Germline CDR1 is LNHDA and CDR2 is SQIVND (reference sequence). Trimming left V 10 bases short and J 1 base short, with 14 bases between.

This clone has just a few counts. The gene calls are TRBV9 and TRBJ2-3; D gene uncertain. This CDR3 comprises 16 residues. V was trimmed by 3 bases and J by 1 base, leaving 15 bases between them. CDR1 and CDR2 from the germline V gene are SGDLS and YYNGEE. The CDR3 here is CASSGPYSRGTDTQYF. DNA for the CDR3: TGTGCCAGCAGCGGGCCTTACTCTCGGGGCACAGATACGCAGTATTTT. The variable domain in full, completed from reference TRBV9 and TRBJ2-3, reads DSGVTQTPKHLITATGQRVTLRCSPRSGDLSVYWYQQSLDQGLQFLIQYYNGEERAKGNILERFSAQQFPDLHSELNLSSLELGDSALYFCASSGPYSRGTDTQYFGPGTRLTVL.

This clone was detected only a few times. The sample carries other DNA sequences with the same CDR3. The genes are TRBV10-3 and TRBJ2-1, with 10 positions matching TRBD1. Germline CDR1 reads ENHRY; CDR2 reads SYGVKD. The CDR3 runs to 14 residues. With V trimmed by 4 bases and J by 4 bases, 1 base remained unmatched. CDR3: CAISGQGAYNEQFF. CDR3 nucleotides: TGTGCCATCAGTGGACAGGGGGCTTACAATGAGCAGTTCTTC.

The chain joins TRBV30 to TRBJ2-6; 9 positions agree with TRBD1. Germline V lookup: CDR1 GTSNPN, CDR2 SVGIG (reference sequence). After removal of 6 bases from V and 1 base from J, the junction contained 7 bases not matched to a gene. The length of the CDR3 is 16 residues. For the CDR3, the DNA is TGTGCCTGCCCCACAGGGGGCGCTTCTGGGGCCAACGTCCTGACTTTC. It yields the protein CACPTGGASGANVLTF.

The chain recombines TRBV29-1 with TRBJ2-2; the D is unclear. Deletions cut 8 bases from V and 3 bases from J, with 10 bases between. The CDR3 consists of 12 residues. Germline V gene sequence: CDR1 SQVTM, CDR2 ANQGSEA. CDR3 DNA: TGCAGCTGTGGTCGAGACACCGGGGAGCTGTTTTTT. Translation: CSCGRDTGELFF.

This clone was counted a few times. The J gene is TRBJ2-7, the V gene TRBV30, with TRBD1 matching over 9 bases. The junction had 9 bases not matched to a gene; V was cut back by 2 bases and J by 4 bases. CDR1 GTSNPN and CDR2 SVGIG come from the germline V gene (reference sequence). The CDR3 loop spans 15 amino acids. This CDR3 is CAWSSGTGMRYEQYF. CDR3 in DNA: TGTGCCTGGAGTTCAGGGACAGGGATGAGGTACGAGCAGTACTTC.

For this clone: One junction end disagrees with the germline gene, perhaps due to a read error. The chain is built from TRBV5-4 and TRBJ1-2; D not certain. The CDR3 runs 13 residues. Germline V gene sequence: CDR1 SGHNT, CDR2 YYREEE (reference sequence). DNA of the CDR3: TGCGCCAGCAGCCAAGAGAATAGCGGGGGCTACACCTTC. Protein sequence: CASSQENSGGYTF.

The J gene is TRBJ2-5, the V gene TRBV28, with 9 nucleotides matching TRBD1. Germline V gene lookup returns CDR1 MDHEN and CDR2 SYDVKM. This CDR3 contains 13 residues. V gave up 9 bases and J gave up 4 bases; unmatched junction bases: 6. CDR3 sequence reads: CASEPGQGETQYF. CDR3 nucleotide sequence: TGTGCCAGTGAACCGGGACAGGGAGAGACCCAGTACTTC.

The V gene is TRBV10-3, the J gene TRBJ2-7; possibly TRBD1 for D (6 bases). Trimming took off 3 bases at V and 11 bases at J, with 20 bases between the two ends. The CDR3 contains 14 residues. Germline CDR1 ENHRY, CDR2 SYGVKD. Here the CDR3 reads CAISDPTRTVFKYF. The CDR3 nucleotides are TGTGCCATCAGTGACCCCACCCGGACAGTATTTAAGTACTTC.

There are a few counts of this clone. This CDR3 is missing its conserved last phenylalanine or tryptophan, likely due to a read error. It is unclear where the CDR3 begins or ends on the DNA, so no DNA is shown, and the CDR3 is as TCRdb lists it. The CDR3 is CSARDLVRERV. The chain couples TRBV20-1 to TRBJ1-1. Germline V gives CDR1 DFQATT, CDR2 SNEGSKA (reference sequence). The CDR3 contains 11 residues when both ends are counted.

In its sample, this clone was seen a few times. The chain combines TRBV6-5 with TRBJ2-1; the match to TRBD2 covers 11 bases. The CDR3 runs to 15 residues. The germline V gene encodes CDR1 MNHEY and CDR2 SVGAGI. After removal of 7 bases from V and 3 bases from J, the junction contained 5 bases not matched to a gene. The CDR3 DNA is TGTGCCAGCAATCTAGCGGGGGGTAGCTACAATGAGCAGTTCTTC. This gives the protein CASNLAGGSYNEQFF.

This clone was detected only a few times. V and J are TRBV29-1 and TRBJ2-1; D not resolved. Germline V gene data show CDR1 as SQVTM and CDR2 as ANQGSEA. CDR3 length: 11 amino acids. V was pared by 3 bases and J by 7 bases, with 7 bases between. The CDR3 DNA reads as TGCAGCGTTGACCTTGTAAATGAGCAGTTCTTC. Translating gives CSVDLVNEQFF.

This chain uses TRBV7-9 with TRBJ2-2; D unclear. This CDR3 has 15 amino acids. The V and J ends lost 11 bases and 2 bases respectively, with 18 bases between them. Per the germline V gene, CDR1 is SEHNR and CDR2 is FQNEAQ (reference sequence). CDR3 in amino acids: CALTHGGSNTGELFF. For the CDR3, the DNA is TGTGCCCTCACCCATGGCGGCTCCAACACCGGGGAGCTGTTTTTT.

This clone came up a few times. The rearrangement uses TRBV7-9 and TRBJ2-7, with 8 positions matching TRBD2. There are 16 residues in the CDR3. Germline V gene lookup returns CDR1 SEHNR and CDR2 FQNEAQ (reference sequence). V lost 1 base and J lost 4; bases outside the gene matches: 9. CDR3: CASSLGLREVWYEQYF. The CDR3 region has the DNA TGTGCCAGCAGCTTAGGGTTGCGGGAGGTTTGGTACGAGCAGTACTTC.